These 24 T cell receptor beta chains came from one sample sequenced in a study of Ad26.COV2.S vaccination and SARS-CoV-2 variants (dated by TCRdb to about 2021). The meaning of the sample's treatment or condition label: roughly 18 received Ad26.COV2.S at low or high dose, single or two shots; several received placebo; per-sample allocation not given. For vaccine and placebo recipients, repertoires were sequenced using samples collected on day 63 after the first injection. The receptor library was made with the immunoSEQ multiplex PCR assay. Imported from immuneACCESS, the table was reduced by TCRdb to in-frame sequences with V and J called. These copies leave out some clones; in studies compared against another copy, an unresolved V gene accounts for under half, and the cause of the remainder is not known. The sample profile shows about 450,000 clones; roughly nine tenths of them were found once. The ten largest clones add up to over 2.5% of the sample.

The sequenced sample was peripheral blood, obtained in a trial of Ad26.COV2.S vaccine versus placebo. Receptors originate from a person between 18 and 60 years old who received the Ad26.COV2.S COVID-19 vaccine or a placebo.

This clone has just a few counts. V and J are TRBV14 and TRBJ2-5; D gene ambiguous. The CDR3 length is 16 residues. In germline, CDR1 is SGHDN, CDR2 FVKESK. The V end lost 3 bases, the J end lost 1 base, and 15 bases lay between the germline ends. The CDR3: CASSHGLRETQETQYF. CDR3 coding DNA: TGTGCCAGCAGCCATGGTTTGAGAGAGACCCAAGAGACCCAGTACTTC.

The rearrangement joins TRBV5-1 to TRBJ2-6; no definite D call. The CDR3 runs to 13 residues. Germline CDR1 is SGHRS and CDR2 is YFSETQ. V was trimmed by 7 bases and J by 1 base, leaving 6 bases between them. The CDR3 DNA follows: TGCGCCAGCTGCGATTCTGGGGCCAACGTCCTGACTTTC. Encoded protein: CASCDSGANVLTF. The complete variable domain, with remaining parts taken from reference TRBV5-1 and TRBJ2-6, reads KAGVTQTPRYLIKTRGQQVTLSCSPISGHRSVSWYQQTPGQGLQFLFEYFSETQRNKGNFPGRFSGRQFSNSRSEMNVSTLELGDSALYLCASCDSGANVLTFGAGSRLTVL.

This chain uses TRBV2 with TRBJ1-4, with 9 bases that match TRBD1. The germline V gene has CDR1 SNHLY and CDR2 FYNNEI. The ends lost 6 bases at V and 7 bases at J; junction bases unmatched: 9. The CDR3 has 15 amino acids. The CDR3 DNA is TGTGCCAGCAGGGAACTACAGGGGGCAAGTGAAAAACTGTTTTTT. It codes for CASRELQGASEKLFF.

The chain combines TRBV6-1 with TRBJ2-7; D might be TRBD2 (5 bases). The germline CDR1 and CDR2 sequences are MNHNS and SASEGT. The CDR3 runs to 16 residues. The V and J ends lost 2 bases and 6 bases respectively, with 20 bases between them. The CDR3 sequence: CASSERAVRGPGEQYF. The CDR3 bases are TGTGCCAGCAGTGAAAGGGCCGTCAGAGGGCCAGGCGAGCAGTACTTC.

This chain connects TRBV27 to TRBJ2-1, with D possibly matching TRBD1 (6 bases). Germline assignment: CDR1 MNHEY and CDR2 SMNVEV (reference sequence). The CDR3 spans 15 residues. The V end lost 6 bases, the J end lost 12 bases, and 24 bases lay between the germline ends. Written as DNA, the CDR3 is TGTGCCAGCAGCCTAGGGGGAGACCCGCGTGTGGTGCAGTTCTTC. Its translation is CASSLGGDPRVVQFF.

V usage is TRBV6-5 and J usage is TRBJ2-2, with D unclear. Germline CDR1 reads MNHEY; CDR2 reads SVGAGI. The ends were cut back, 6 bases at V and 0 bases at J, with 5 bases in the middle. The CDR3 is 13 amino acids. The CDR3 region has the DNA TGTGCCAGCAGCCCACCGAACACCGGGGAGCTGTTTTTT. Protein: CASSPPNTGELFF.

The chain joins TRBV4-3 to TRBJ1-4; the match to TRBD1 covers 8 bases. This CDR3 comprises 18 residues. Losses at the gene ends were 4 bases for V and 3 bases for J; bases not matched to a gene: 13. Germline V lookup: CDR1 LGHNA, CDR2 YSLEER. CDR3 region: CASSPLRESRGPNEKLFF. The DNA for the CDR3 is TGCGCCAGCAGCCCTTTAAGGGAATCCAGGGGGCCTAATGAAAAACTGTTTTTT.

CDR3 amino acids: CATSREVVSYTNTGELFF. CDR3 coding DNA: TGTGCCACCAGCAGAGAAGTCGTTAGCTATACGAACACCGGGGAGCTGTTTTTT. V usage is TRBV15 and J usage is TRBJ2-2; unclear D gene. CDR1 LNHNV and CDR2 YYDKDF come from the germline V gene (reference sequence). With 0 bases removed from V and 0 bases from J, the gap between germline ends came to 14 bases. The CDR3 covers 18 residues.

The chain joins TRBV19 to TRBJ2-3; weak D call: TRBD1 (5 bases). Germline CDR1 is LNHDA and CDR2 is SQIVND (reference sequence). The V gene lost 5 bases and the J gene lost 4 bases, with 16 bases spanning the gap. This CDR3 region has 15 residues. CDR3 bases: TGTGCCAGTAGTTTCCCAGTTCAGGGATCAGATACGCAGTATTTT. It encodes CASSFPVQGSDTQYF.

DNA for the CDR3: TGTGCCAGCAGCACCCACCCGACTAGCGGGGAAGAGACCCAGTACTTC. This sequence encodes CASSTHPTSGEETQYF. The V and J genes are TRBV9 and TRBJ2-5; TRBD2 aligns across 11 bases. V was pared by 4 bases and J by 3 bases, with 8 bases of the junction left unmatched. Germline CDR1 SGDLS, CDR2 YYNGEE. This CDR3 spans 16 amino acids.

Here the CDR3 reads CASSRYTGLEPQHF. The CDR3, as DNA: TGCGCCAGCAGCCGATATACAGGGTTAGAGCCCCAGCATTTT. The chain has TRBV4-1 and TRBJ1-5, with a weak D call TRBD1 (6 bases). Trimming removed 4 bases from V and 8 bases from J, with 15 bases in between. From germline, CDR1 is MGHRA and CDR2 YSYEKL. The CDR3 spans 14 residues.

The V gene is TRBV4-2, the J gene TRBJ2-1, with a tentative D call TRBD2 (5 bases). The V end was cut by 7 bases, the J end by 7 bases, with 14 bases between. The CDR3 runs 13 residues. CDR1 is LGHNA and CDR2 is YNFKEQ in the germline V gene. CDR3 sequence reads: CASTPGVGNEQFF. In DNA form, the CDR3 reads TGTGCCAGCACCCCCGGGGTAGGGAATGAGCAGTTCTTC.

V is TRBV4-3 and J is TRBJ2-6, with D perhaps matching TRBD2 (5 bases). V lost 4 bases and J 6 bases, leaving 16 bases between the germline ends. The CDR3 sequence is 16 residues long. Per germline, CDR1 LGHNA and CDR2 YSLEER. CDR3 loop: CASSPSGYREANVLTF. CDR3 coding DNA: TGCGCCAGCAGCCCCTCCGGATATCGGGAGGCCAACGTCCTGACTTTC.

The chain couples TRBV6-9 to TRBJ2-6; D not resolved. Germline CDR1 reads MNHGY; CDR2 reads SVAAGI. CDR3 size: 19 residues. The V end lost 3 bases, the J end lost 0 bases, and 18 bases lay between the germline ends. The CDR3 nucleotides read TGTGCCAGCAGTTACGGACCCCTACCTAGGTACTCTGGGGCCAACGTCCTGACTTTC. Its translation: CASSYGPLPRYSGANVLTF.

This clone appeared a few times. J is TRBJ1-5 and V is TRBV15; a possible D gene is TRBD1 (6 bases). Germline CDR1 is LNHNV and CDR2 is YYDKDF (reference sequence). Trimming shortened V by 5 bases and J by 3 bases, and 14 bases separated the two germline ends. This CDR3 is built from 15 residues. The CDR3 DNA reads as TGTGCCACCAGCCTAGGGGGAGGGGTCAATCAGCCCCAGCATTTT. Protein sequence: CATSLGGGVNQPQHF.

The chain recombines TRBV7-3 with TRBJ1-1; D is unclear. Trimming shortened V by 2 bases and J by 1 base, and 8 bases separated the two germline ends. This CDR3 comprises 14 residues. In germline, CDR1 is SGHTA, CDR2 FQGTGA. The CDR3 sequence is CASSLEGKNTEAFF. In DNA form, the CDR3 reads TGTGCCAGCAGCTTAGAGGGCAAGAACACTGAAGCTTTCTTT. The full variable domain, rest sourced from reference TRBV7-3 and TRBJ1-1, is GAGVSQTPSNKVTEKGKYVELRCDPISGHTALYWYRQSLGQGPEFLIYFQGTGAADDSGLPNDRFFAVRPEGSVSTLKIQRTERGDSAVYLCASSLEGKNTEAFFGQGTRLTVV.

This clone was counted only a few times. V usage is TRBV6-5 and J usage is TRBJ1-5, with TRBD1 as a possible D gene (6 bases). Trimming left V 6 bases short and J 0 bases short, with 12 bases between. Germline V CDR1 and CDR2: MNHEY, SVGAGI. The CDR3 spans 15 residues. The CDR3 protein is CASRTTGNSNQPQHF. CDR3 bases: TGTGCCAGCAGAACTACAGGGAATAGCAATCAGCCCCAGCATTTT.

The rearrangement links TRBV29-1 to TRBJ2-7, with 9 bases lining up with TRBD1. V gave up 5 bases and J gave up 2 bases; unmatched junction bases: 4. This CDR3 region has 13 residues. CDR1 and CDR2 (germline): SQVTM, ANQGSEA. The CDR3 DNA follows: TGCAGCGTTTGGGGACAGGGTCCCTACGAGCAGTACTTC. Encoded protein: CSVWGQGPYEQYF.

The chain has TRBV19 and TRBJ2-7; 11 positions match TRBD2. The length of the CDR3 is 15 residues. With 4 bases clipped from V and 6 bases from J, the junction kept 8 bases outside the gene matches. The germline V gene encodes CDR1 LNHDA and CDR2 SQIVND (reference sequence). The CDR3 nucleotides read TGTGCCAGTAGTAGCACTGTAGCGGGAGGGGCCGAGCAGTACGTC. It specifies CASSSTVAGGAEQYV.

Remarks on this clone: The junction shows a germline mismatch at one end, possibly a read error. V and J are TRBV5-4 and TRBJ2-3; 12 bases are shared with TRBD2. The CDR3 extends over 17 amino acids. The germline V gene has CDR1 SGHNT and CDR2 YYREEE (reference sequence). In nucleotides, the CDR3 is TGTGCCAGCAGCCCGTGGACGACTAGCGGGAGCAGAGATACGCAGTATTTT. Its protein product is CASSPWTTSGSRDTQYF.

V and J are TRBV6-6 and TRBJ2-7, with 7 bases that match TRBD1. Germline V gene sequence: CDR1 MNHNY, CDR2 SVGAGI (reference sequence). The CDR3 is made up of 15 amino acids. V shed 0 bases and J 3 bases; nucleotides not matched to a gene: 5. In DNA form, the CDR3 reads TGTGCCAGCAGTTACTCCGGGACAGAGGGCTACGAGCAGTACTTC. Protein sequence: CASSYSGTEGYEQYF.

The chain uses TRBV28 and TRBJ1-2; D uncertain. The CDR3 is 12 residues long. Germline V gene data show CDR1 as MDHEN and CDR2 as SYDVKM. The V end lost 4 bases, the J end lost 8 bases, and 11 bases lay between the germline ends. This chain's CDR3 is CASSSGSGGYTF. The DNA for the CDR3 is TGTGCCAGCAGTTCGGGGTCGGGAGGCTACACCTTC.

The CDR3, as DNA: TGTGCCAGCAGTGAATTGTACACCGGGGAGCTGTTTTTT. Translating it yields CASSELYTGELFF. The J gene is TRBJ2-2, the V gene TRBV25-1, with unresolved D. The V end lost 1 base, the J end lost 3 bases, and 3 bases lay between the germline ends. The CDR3 runs to 13 residues. Germline lookup yields CDR1 MGHDK and CDR2 SYGVNS.

J is TRBJ2-3 and V is TRBV5-4, with D hard to call. Germline-derived CDR1 and CDR2 are SGHNT and YYREEE (reference sequence). The CDR3 contains 14 residues. Between the trimmed V and J ends, which lost 4 bases and 1 base, there was a span of 10 bases. This CDR3 is CASSPTYRTDTQYF. The CDR3, as DNA: TGTGCCAGCAGCCCGACCTACCGCACAGATACGCAGTATTTT.